The sequence of this T cell receptor (beta chain) was determined in a study of cytomegalovirus exposure and HLA in healthy donors. The study's findings and limits: Association with HLA alleles at 0.05 false discovery rate was found for 15,000 to 20,000 TCR beta sequences in a later analysis. Most of the TCR beta V segments (in an earlier analysis) were productive either about 87% or about 30% of the time. There were some V segments, including TRBV6-2 and TRBV6-3, excluded as indistinguishable.

Both 60 Vbeta primers and 13 Jbeta primers went into the PCR. Assay used: immunoSEQ multiplex PCR; TCRdb lists only in-frame clones, some missing. Here the sample spans approximately 220,000 clones, 75% to 90% being singletons. Per the germline V gene, CDR1 is SGHAT and CDR2 is FQNNGV. V dropped 0 bases and J dropped 0 bases, with 6 bases sitting between them. The CDR3 has 14 residues. Concerning this clone itself: Its antigen is unidentified.

Sequenced: PBMCs. The chain is built from TRBV11-2 and TRBJ2-7; D is uncertain. This TCR came from a boy aged 2 to 9 in good health and CMV-seronegative. The CDR3 nucleotides are TGTGCCAGCAGCTTAGATATACTCTCCTACGAGCAGTACTTC. Translating gives CASSLDILSYEQYF.